This T cell receptor beta chain is drawn from a study of control samples from healthy donors and cancer patients. Sequenced by immunoSEQ multiplex PCR; TCRdb stores in-frame clones only, minus some. The table records some 140,000 clones, around nine tenths of them present only once. This CDR3 has 16 residues. CDR1 LNHDA and CDR2 SQIVND come from the germline V gene (reference sequence). J was trimmed by 8 bases and V by 4 bases; bases with no gene match: 13. The sequence derives from a man aged 25-45 years in good health. The rearrangement links TRBV19 to TRBJ1-2; 10 bases match TRBD1. The sequencing input was blood. CDR3 bases: TGTGCCAGTAGTACCGGCCGGGACAGGGGTAATAAGGGCTACACCTTC. Protein sequence: CASSTGRDRGNKGYTF.